This TCR beta chain was sequenced in a study of OX40 agonist ivuxolimab in advanced cancers. Across the whole study: Of mixed ages from about 23 to 79 and averaging approximately 60 years, the group was approximately 84% male. Points from the study as a whole: Expanded clones were, on average, more numerous among CD8+ T cells than CD4+.

Points on this clone: The antigen remains unidentified.

Samples of blood were obtained at baseline, on cycle 4 day 1, and on cycle 7 day 1. Assay used: immunoSEQ multiplex PCR; TCRdb lists only in-frame clones, some missing. The sample consists of 60,000 to 75,000 clones, 91% of them appearing once. Losses at the gene ends were 7 bases for V and 6 bases for J; bases not matched to a gene: 9. This CDR3 region has 12 residues. CDR1 is SQVTM, CDR2 ANQGSEA, per germline. V gene TRBV29-1 combines with J gene TRBJ2-7; TRBD1 matches 7 bases. The sequence came from an adult with an advanced solid tumor such as melanoma, head and neck, liver or kidney cancer. Sequencing was performed on CD4+ or CD8+ T cells sorted from blood, taken in a trial of the OX40 agonist ivuxolimab. CDR3 in DNA: TGCAGCGCGAGGGACAGCTTCTCCGAGCAGTACTTC. Protein sequence: CSARDSFSEQYF.